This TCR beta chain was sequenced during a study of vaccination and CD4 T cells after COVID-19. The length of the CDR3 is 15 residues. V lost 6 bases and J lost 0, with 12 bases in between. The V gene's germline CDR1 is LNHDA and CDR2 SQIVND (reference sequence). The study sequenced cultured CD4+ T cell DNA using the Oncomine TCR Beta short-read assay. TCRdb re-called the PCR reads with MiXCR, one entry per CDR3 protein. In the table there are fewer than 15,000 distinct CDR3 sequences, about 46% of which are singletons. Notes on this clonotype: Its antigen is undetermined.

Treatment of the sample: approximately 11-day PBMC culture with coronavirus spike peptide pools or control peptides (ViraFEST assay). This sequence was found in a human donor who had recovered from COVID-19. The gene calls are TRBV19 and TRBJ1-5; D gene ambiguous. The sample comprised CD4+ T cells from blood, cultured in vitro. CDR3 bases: TGTGCCAGTAGGCGAGTCCAGCATAGCAATCAGCCCCAGCATTTT. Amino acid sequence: CASRRVQHSNQPQHF.